This T cell receptor beta chain stems from a study of blood T cells in healthy people across ages. Whole-study results and caveats: Reliance upon unsorted PBMCs precluded definitive naive versus antigen-experienced comparison. Roughly linearly, TCR beta diversity per million T cells fell as age increased.

In regard to this clonotype: Its target is not known.

From germline, CDR1 is MNHNS and CDR2 SASEGT. V was clipped by 11 bases and J by 3 bases; unmatched bases: 9. The CDR3 covers 15 residues. Each donor supplied ten milliliters of peripheral blood. For the second PCR, which ran for 7 to 11 cycles, a sample-barcoded 5' primer and a J-beta primer mix were used. Each sample provided no less than 2.5 million CDR3-containing paired-end reads. MiXCR, run by TCRdb on the 5' RACE reads, gives a single entry per CDR3 protein. Of under 750,000 distinct CDR3 sequences in the sample, roughly 48% were seen once. The chain carries TRBV6-1 and TRBJ2-2; 10 nucleotides agree with TRBD2. The specimen sequenced was blood. The source of this sequence is an elderly man in good health. The DNA of the CDR3 is TGTGCCGGCTCCCGGACTAGCGGTTACACCGGGGAGCTGTTTTTT. Its protein product is CAGSRTSGYTGELFF.